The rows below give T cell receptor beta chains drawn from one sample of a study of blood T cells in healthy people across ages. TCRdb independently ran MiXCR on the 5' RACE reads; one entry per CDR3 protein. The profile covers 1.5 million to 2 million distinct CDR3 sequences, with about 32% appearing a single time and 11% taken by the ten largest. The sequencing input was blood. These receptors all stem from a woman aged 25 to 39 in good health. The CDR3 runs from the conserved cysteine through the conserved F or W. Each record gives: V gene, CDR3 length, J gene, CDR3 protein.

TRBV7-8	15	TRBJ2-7	CASRQKGVSGYEQYF
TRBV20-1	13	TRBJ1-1	CSARGQGPGEAFF
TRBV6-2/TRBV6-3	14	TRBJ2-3	CASSYGNSRNTQYF
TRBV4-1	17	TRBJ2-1	CASSQDNSGGQYNEQFF
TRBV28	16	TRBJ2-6	CAGKTKQGVGANVPTF
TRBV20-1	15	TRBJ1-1	CSAPDRGSDGTEAFF
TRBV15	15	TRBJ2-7	CATSKGTSGRGEQYF
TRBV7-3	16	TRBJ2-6	CASSLGVRAGANALTF
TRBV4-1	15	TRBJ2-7	CASSQDYGGLGEQYF
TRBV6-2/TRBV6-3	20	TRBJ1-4	CASSTVEDRFLAGTNEKLFF
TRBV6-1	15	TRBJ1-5	CASTPRGQDPSPQHF
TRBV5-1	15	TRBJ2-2	CASSLGRSNTGELFF
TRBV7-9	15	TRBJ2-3	CASSSSGARQDTQYF
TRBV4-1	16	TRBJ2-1	CASSQGENRGFDEQFF
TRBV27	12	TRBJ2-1	CASYSVGNEQFF
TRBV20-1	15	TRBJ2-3	CSATRDAPSTDTQYF
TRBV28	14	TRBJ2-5	CASSLPGVLETQYF
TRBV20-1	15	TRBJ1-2	CSASRQGASGYGYTF
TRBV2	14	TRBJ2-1	CATARGRGGNEQFF
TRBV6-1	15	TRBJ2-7	CASSGSSGSSYERYF
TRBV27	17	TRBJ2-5	CASTRRAPVRIGETQYF
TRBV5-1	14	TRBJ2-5	CASSPGGTEETQYF
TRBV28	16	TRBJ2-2	CASSFPGTGGFGELFF
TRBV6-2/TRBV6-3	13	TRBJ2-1	CASSYGLVNEQFF
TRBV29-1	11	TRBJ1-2	CSVGDIYGYTF
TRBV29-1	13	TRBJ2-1	CSVDMDRVGEQFF
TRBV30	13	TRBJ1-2	CAWSSTGNYGYTF
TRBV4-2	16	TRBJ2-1	CASSQEVGSSYNEQFF
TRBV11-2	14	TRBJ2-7	CASSLVGRAHEQYF
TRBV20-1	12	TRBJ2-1	CSARVRSYEQFF
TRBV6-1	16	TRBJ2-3	CASSDPTSGGIDTQYF
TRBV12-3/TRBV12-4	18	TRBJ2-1	CASSLHDWTTQGSVEQFF
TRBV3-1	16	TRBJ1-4	CASSQARFATNEKLFF
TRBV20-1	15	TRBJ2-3	CSAPRQAPTTGTQYF
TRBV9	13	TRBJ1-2	CASSVEDLRAATF
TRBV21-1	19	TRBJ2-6	CASSTRDRAPSSGANVLTF
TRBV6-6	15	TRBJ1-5	CASSKLQGSNQPQHF
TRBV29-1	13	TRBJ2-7	CSVAPGTPYEQYF
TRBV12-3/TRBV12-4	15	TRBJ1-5	CASSWDRGFNQPQHF
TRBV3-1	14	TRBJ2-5	CASSQFGVEETQYF
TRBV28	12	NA	CASKQRDDEQYF
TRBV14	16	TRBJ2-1	CASSQDTLVVYNEQFF